The TCR beta chain described here comes from a study of blood T cells in healthy people across ages. Worth noting for this clonotype: Its antigen is not known.

The V gene lost 8 bases and the J gene lost 6 bases, with 17 bases spanning the gap. The CDR3 length is 13 residues. Per the germline V gene, CDR1 is ENHRY and CDR2 is SYGVKD. Findings of the study overall: Naive T cell percentage and TCR beta diversity correlated strongly. Roughly linearly, TCR beta diversity per million T cells fell as age increased. Greater diversity and more naive CD4+ cells were seen in long-lived donors than in aged donors.

Using a J-beta primer mix together with a sample-barcoded 5' primer, a second PCR was run for roughly 6 to 12 cycles. Each TCR beta cDNA got a 12-nucleotide random molecular identifier. TCRdb ran MiXCR on the 5' RACE reads and lists one entry per CDR3 protein. The sample records about 1.7 million distinct CDR3 sequences, 28% being singletons. The TCR sequence derives from a woman younger than 45 in good health. Sequencing was done on a sample of blood. This chain connects TRBV10-3 to TRBJ2-7; D remains ambiguous. CDR3 residues: CAIGGAAGREQYF. The CDR3 DNA follows: TGTGCCATCGGTGGCGCAGCCGGACGCGAGCAGTACTTC.